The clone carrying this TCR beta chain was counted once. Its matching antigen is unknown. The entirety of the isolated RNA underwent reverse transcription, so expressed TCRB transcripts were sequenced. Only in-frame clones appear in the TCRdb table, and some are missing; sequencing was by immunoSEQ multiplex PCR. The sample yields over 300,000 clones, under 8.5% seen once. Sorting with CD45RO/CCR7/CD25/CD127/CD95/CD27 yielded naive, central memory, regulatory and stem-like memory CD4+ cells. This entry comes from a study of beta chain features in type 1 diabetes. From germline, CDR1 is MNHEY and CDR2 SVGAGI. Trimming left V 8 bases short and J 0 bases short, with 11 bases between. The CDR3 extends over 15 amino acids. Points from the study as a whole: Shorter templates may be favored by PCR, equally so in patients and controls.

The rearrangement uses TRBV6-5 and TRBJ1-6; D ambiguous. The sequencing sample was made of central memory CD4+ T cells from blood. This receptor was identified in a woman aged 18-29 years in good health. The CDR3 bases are TGTGCCAGCGGCCAAATAAGCTCCTATAATTCACCCCTCCACTTT. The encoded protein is CASGQISSYNSPLHF.